A selection of T cell receptor beta chains follows, all from one sample in a study of T cells in Graves' hyperthyroidism and ophthalmopathy. From the multiplex PCR reads, TCRdb called clonotypes with MiXCR, one entry per CDR3 protein. Among approximately 350,000 distinct CDR3 sequences, 12% to 15% were seen once, and the ten largest hold approximately 19%. Sequencing was done on a sample of blood. These TCRs come from a woman in her sixties or seventies with Graves' ophthalmopathy. Each CDR3 is given with its conserved first and last residue. A D gene is named only where the DNA matches it firmly. Size is omitted from some rows. Given values are once, few, many or a class for expanded clones.

v_call: TRBV5-1
d_call: TRBD1
clone_size: many
j_call: TRBJ2-7
cdr3_aa: CASTRTGVGEQYF
cdr3_nt: TGCGCCAGCACCAGGACAGGGGTCGGCGAGCAGTACTTC

v_call: TRBV7-3
d_call: NA
clone_size: many
j_call: TRBJ2-1
cdr3_aa: CASSLSSEHNEQFF
cdr3_nt: TGTGCCAGCAGCCTCTCTAGCGAACACAATGAGCAGTTCTTC

v_call: TRBV5-6
d_call: NA
clone_size: NA
j_call: TRBJ1-1
cdr3_aa: CASSILWSQGSEAFF
cdr3_nt: TGTGCCAGCAGCATCCTCTGGTCTCAAGGCTCTGAAGCTTTCTTT

v_call: TRBV2
d_call: TRBD2
clone_size: many
j_call: TRBJ2-3
cdr3_aa: CASSPRASGITDTQYF
cdr3_nt: TGTGCCAGCAGTCCGAGGGCTAGCGGGATCACAGATACGCAGTATTTT

v_call: TRBV3-1
d_call: NA
clone_size: many
j_call: TRBJ1-2
cdr3_aa: CASSLQGFDYGYTF
cdr3_nt: TGTGCCAGCAGCCTACAGGGTTTCGACTATGGCTACACCTTC

v_call: TRBV12-3/TRBV12-4
d_call: NA
clone_size: NA
j_call: TRBJ1-1
cdr3_aa: CASIYEGLNTEAFF
cdr3_nt: TGTGCCAGCATTTACGAGGGCCTGAACACTGAAGCTTTCTTT

v_call: TRBV24-1
d_call: TRBD2
clone_size: NA
j_call: TRBJ2-1
cdr3_aa: CATCKGLAGRSYNEQFF
cdr3_nt: TGTGCCACATGCAAGGGACTAGCGGGCCGCTCCTACAATGAGCAGTTCTTC

v_call: TRBV6-2/TRBV6-3
d_call: TRBD1
clone_size: many
j_call: TRBJ2-1
cdr3_aa: CASSSQGNNEQFF
cdr3_nt: TGTGCCAGCTCCTCACAGGGGAACAATGAGCAGTTCTTC

v_call: TRBV27
d_call: NA
clone_size: many
j_call: TRBJ2-1
cdr3_aa: CASSWEPGPNEQFF
cdr3_nt: TGTGCCAGCAGTTGGGAGCCTGGGCCCAATGAGCAGTTCTTC

v_call: TRBV20-1
d_call: NA
clone_size: NA
j_call: TRBJ1-1
cdr3_aa: CSASPQPLNTEAFF
cdr3_nt: TGCAGTGCTAGTCCCCAGCCCTTGAACACTGAAGCTTTCTTT

v_call: TRBV28
d_call: NA
clone_size: NA
j_call: TRBJ1-3
cdr3_aa: CASSYDAVSGNTIYF
cdr3_nt: TGTGCCAGCAGTTATGATGCAGTCTCTGGAAACACCATATATTTT

v_call: TRBV20-1
d_call: NA
clone_size: many
j_call: TRBJ2-7
cdr3_aa: CSATLRAFNDEQYF
cdr3_nt: TGCAGTGCTACCCTAAGGGCCTTTAACGACGAGCAGTACTTC

v_call: TRBV11-2
d_call: NA
clone_size: many
j_call: TRBJ2-3
cdr3_aa: CASSLMPEYSTDTQYF
cdr3_nt: TGTGCCAGCAGCTTAATGCCCGAGTATAGCACAGATACGCAGTATTTT

v_call: TRBV29-1
d_call: NA
clone_size: NA
j_call: TRBJ2-3
cdr3_aa: CSVEETLGDTQYF
cdr3_nt: TGCAGCGTTGAAGAGACTTTGGGCGATACGCAGTATTTT